Only one count was recorded for the clone carrying this TCR beta chain. Its antigen is unknown. Trimming shortened V by 7 bases and J by 0 bases, and 10 bases separated the two germline ends. The CDR3 is made up of 14 amino acids. In germline, CDR1 is SGDLS, CDR2 YYNGEE. The table came from immunoSEQ multiplex PCR; TCRdb's copy has only in-frame clones and leaves some out. This table holds about 70,000 clones, approximately 89% found once. The sample originates from a study of OX40 agonist ivuxolimab in advanced cancers. The study, taken as a whole, reports: Those patients achieving a partial response at 0.1-3.0 mg/kg showed among the lowest clonal expansion.

The starting material was CD4+ or CD8+ T cells sorted from blood, obtained in a trial of the OX40 agonist ivuxolimab. V and J are TRBV9 and TRBJ2-2; D unresolved. The source of this sequence is an adult with an advanced solid tumor such as melanoma, head and neck, liver or kidney cancer. This CDR3 is CASRRTANTGELFF. As DNA, the CDR3 is TGTGCCAGCCGGCGGACGGCGAACACCGGGGAGCTGTTTTTT.